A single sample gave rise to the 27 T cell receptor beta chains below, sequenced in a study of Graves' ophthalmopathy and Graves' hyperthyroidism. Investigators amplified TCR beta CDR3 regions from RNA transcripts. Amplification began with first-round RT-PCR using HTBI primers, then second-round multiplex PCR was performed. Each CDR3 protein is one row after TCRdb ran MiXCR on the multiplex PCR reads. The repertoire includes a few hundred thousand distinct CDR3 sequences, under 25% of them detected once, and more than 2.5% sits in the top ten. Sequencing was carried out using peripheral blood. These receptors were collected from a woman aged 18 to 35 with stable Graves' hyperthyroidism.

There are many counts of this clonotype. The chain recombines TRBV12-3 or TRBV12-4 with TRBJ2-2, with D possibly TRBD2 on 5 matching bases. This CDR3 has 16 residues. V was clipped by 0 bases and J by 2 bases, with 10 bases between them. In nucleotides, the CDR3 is TGTGCCAGCAGTTTAGCGGGAGTGCCAAACACCGGGGAGCTGTTTTTT. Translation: CASSLAGVPNTGELFF.

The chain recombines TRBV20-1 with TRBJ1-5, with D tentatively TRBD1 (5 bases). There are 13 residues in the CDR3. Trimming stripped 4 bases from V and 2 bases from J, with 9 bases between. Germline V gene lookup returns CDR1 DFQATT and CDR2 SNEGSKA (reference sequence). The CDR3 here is CSAKGGGNQPQHF. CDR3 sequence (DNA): TGCAGTGCTAAGGGAGGGGGCAATCAGCCCCAGCATTTT.

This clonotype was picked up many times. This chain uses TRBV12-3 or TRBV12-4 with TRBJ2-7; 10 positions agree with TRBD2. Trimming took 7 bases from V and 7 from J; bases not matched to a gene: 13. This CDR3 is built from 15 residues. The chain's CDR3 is CASNRDEREGREQYF. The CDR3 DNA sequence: TGTGCCAGCAATCGGGACGAGCGGGAGGGACGGGAGCAGTACTTC.

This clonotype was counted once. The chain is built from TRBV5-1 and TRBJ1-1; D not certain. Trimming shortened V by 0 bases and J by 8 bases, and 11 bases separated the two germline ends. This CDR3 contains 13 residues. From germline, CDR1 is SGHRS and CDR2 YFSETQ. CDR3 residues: CASSLEEGPEAFF. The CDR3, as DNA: TGCGCCAGCAGCTTGGAGGAGGGTCCCGAAGCTTTCTTT.

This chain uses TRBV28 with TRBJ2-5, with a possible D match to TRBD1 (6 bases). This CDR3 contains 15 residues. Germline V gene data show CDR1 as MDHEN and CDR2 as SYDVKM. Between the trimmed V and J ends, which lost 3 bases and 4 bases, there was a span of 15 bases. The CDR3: CASSLAGAGAETQYF. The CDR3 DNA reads TGTGCCAGCAGTTTGGCTGGGGCAGGGGCAGAGACCCAGTACTTC.

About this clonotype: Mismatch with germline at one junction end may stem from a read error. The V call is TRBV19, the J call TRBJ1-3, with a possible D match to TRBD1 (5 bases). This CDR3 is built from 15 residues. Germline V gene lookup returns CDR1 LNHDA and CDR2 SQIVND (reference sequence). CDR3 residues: CVSSSLAGPGNTIYF. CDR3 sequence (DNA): TGTGTCAGTAGTTCCTTGGCGGGGCCTGGAAACACCATATATTTT.

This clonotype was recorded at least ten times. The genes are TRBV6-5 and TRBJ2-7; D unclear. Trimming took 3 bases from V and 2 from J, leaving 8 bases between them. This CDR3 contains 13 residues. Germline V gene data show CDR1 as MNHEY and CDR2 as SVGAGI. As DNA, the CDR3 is TGTGCCAGCAGTTATAGGCAAACCTACGAGCAGTACTTC. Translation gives CASSYRQTYEQYF.

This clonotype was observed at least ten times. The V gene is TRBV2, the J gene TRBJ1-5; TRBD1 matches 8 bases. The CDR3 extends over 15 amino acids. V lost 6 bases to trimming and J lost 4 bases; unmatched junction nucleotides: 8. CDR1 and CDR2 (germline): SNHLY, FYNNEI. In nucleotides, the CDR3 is TGTGCCAGCAGGAGGACAGGGTCGGAAAATCAGCCCCAGCATTTT. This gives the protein CASRRTGSENQPQHF.

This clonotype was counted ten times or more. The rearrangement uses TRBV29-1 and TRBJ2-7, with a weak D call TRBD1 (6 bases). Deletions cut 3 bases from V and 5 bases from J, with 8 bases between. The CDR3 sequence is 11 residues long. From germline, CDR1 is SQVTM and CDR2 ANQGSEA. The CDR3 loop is CSVDRGHEQYF. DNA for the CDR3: TGCAGCGTTGACAGGGGACACGAGCAGTACTTC.

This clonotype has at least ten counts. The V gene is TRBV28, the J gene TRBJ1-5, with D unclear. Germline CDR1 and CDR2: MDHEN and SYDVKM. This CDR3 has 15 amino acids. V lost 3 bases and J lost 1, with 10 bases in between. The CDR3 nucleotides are TGTGCCAGCAGTTTGTGGGCCGAAAGCAATCAGCCCCAGCATTTT. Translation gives CASSLWAESNQPQHF.

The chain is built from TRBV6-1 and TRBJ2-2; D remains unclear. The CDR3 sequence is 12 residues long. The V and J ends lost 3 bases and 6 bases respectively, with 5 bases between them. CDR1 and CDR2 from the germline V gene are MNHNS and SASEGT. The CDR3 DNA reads TGTGCCAGCAGTGACCAGCCCGGGGAGCTGTTTTTT. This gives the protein CASSDQPGELFF.

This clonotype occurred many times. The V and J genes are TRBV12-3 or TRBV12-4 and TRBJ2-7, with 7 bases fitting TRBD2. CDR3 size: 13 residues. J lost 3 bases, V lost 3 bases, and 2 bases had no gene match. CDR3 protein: CASSFASGYEQYF. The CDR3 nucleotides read TGTGCCAGCAGTTTTGCTAGCGGCTACGAGCAGTACTTC.

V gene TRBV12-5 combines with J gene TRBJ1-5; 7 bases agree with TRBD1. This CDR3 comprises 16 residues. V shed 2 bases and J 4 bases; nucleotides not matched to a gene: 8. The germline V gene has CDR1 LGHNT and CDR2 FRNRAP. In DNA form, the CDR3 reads TGTGCTAGTGGTTTGACACGACAGGGAATTAATCAGCCCCAGCATTTT. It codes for CASGLTRQGINQPQHF.

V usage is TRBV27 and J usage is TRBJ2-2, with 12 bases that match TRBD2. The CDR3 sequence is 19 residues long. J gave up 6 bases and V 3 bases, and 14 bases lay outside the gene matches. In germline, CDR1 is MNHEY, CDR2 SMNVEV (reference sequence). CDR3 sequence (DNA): TGTGCCAGCAGTTTTAGGCTAGCGGGGGGGCTCGGAGGTTCCGGGGAGCTGTTTTTT. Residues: CASSFRLAGGLGGSGELFF.

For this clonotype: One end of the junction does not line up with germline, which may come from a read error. The CDR3 here is CASNQGLSLGSYF. The DNA for the CDR3 is TGTGCCAGCAACCAAGGGCTTTCCTTGGGATCGTACTTC. The V call is TRBV3-1, the J call TRBJ2-7, with D unresolved. The germline V gene has CDR1 LGHDT and CDR2 YNNKEL (reference sequence). CDR3 size: 13 residues.

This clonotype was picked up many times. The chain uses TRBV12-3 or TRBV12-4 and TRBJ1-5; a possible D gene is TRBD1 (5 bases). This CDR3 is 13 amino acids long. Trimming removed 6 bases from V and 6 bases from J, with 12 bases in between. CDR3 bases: TGTGCCAGCAGCCCCGCGGGGGTTCAGCCCCAGCATTTT. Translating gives CASSPAGVQPQHF.

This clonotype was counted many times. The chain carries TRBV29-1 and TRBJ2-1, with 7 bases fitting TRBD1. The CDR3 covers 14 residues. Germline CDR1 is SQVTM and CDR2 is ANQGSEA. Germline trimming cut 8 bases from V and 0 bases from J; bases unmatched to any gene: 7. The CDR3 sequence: CSMTGSPSYNEQFF. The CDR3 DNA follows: TGCAGCATGACAGGGTCTCCCTCCTACAATGAGCAGTTCTTC.

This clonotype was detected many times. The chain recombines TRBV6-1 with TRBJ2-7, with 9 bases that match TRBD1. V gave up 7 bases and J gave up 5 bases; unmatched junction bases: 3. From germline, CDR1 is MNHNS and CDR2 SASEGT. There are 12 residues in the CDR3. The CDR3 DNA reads TGTGCCAGCACTGGGACAGGGCACGAGCAGTACTTC. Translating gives CASTGTGHEQYF.

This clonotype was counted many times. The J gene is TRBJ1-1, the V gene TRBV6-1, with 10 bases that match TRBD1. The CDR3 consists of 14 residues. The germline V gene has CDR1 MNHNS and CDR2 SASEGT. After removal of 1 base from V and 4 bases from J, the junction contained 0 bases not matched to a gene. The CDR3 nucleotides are TGTGCCAGCAGTGAAGGGACAGGGGGCACTGAAGCTTTCTTT. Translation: CASSEGTGGTEAFF.

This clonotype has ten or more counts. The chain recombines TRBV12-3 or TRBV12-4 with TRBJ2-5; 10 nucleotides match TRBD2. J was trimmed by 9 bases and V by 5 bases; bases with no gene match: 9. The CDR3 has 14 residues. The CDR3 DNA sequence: TGTGCCAGCAGTACCGGACTAGCGGCTGGGGCCCAGTACTTC. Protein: CASSTGLAAGAQYF.

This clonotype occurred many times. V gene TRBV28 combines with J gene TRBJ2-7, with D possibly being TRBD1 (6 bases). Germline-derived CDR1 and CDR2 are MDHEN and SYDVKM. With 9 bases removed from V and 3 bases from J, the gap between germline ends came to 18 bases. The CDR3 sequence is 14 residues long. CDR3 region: CASRARDTDYEQYF. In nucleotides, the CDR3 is TGTGCCAGTAGAGCTAGGGACACCGACTACGAGCAGTACTTC. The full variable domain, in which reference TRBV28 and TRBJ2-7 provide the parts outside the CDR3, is DVKVTQSSRYLVKRTGEKVFLECVQDMDHENMFWYRQDPGLGLRLIYFSYDVKMKEKGDIPEGYSVSREKKERFSLILESASTNQTSMYLCASRARDTDYEQYFGPGTRLTVT.

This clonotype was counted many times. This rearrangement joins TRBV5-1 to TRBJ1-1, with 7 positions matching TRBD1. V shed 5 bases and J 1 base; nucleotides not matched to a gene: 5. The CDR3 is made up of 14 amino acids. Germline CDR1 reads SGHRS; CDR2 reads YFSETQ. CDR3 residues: CASSLTGTNTEAFF. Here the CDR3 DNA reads TGCGCCAGCAGTTTGACAGGGACGAACACTGAAGCTTTCTTT. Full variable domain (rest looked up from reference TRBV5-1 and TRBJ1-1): KAGVTQTPRYLIKTRGQQVTLSCSPISGHRSVSWYQQTPGQGLQFLFEYFSETQRNKGNFPGRFSGRQFSNSRSEMNVSTLELGDSALYLCASSLTGTNTEAFFGQGTRLTVV.

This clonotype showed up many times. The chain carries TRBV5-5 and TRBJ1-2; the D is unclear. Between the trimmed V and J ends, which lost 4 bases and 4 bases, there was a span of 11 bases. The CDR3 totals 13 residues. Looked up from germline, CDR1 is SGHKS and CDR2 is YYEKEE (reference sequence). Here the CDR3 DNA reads TGTGCCAGCAGCCTAGAAACGTCCTATGGCTACACCTTC. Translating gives CASSLETSYGYTF.

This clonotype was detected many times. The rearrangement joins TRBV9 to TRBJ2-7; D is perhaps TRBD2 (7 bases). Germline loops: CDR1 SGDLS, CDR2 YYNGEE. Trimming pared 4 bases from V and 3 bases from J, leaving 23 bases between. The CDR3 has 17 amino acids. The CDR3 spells CASSLAGEGGLSYEQYF. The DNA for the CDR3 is TGTGCCAGCAGCCTCGCTGGGGAGGGGGGTTTGAGCTACGAGCAGTACTTC. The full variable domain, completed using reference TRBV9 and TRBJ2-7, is DSGVTQTPKHLITATGQRVTLRCSPRSGDLSVYWYQQSLDQGLQFLIQYYNGEERAKGNILERFSAQQFPDLHSELNLSSLELGDSALYFCASSLAGEGGLSYEQYFGPGTRLTVT.

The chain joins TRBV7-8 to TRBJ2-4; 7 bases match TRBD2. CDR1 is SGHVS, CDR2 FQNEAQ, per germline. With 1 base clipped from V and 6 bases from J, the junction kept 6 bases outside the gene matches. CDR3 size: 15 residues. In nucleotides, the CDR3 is TGTGCCAGCAGCTTAGTGGGAGGGATGGGAAACATTCAGTACTTC. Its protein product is CASSLVGGMGNIQYF.

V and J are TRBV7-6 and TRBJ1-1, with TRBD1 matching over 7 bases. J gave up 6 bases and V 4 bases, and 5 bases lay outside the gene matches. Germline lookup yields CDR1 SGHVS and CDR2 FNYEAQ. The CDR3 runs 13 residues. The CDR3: CASSSGQVPEAFF. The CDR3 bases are TGTGCCAGCAGCTCCGGACAGGTCCCTGAAGCTTTCTTT.

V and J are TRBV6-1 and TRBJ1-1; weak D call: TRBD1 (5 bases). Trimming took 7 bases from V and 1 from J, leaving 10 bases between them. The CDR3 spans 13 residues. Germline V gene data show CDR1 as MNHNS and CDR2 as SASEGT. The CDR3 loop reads CASTQGPNTEAFF. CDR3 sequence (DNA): TGTGCCAGCACGCAGGGACCGAACACTGAAGCTTTCTTT.